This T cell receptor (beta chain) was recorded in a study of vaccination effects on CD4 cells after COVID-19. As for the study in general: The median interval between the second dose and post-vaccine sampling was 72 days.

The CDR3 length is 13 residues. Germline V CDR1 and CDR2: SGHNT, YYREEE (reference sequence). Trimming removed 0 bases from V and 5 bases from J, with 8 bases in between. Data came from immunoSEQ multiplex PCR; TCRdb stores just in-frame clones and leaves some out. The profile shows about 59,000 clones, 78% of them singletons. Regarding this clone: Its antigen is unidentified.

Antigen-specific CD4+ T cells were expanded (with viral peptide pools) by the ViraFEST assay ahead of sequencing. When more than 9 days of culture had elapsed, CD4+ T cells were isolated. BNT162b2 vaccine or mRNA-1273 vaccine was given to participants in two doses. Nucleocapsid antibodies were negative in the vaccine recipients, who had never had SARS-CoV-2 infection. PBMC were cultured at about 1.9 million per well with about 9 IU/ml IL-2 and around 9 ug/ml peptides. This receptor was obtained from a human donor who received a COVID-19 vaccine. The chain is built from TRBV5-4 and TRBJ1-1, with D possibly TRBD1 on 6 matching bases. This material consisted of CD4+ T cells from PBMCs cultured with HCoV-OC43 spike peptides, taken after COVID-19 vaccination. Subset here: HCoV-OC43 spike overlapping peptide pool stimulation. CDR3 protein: CASSLEQGTEAFF. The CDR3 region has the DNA TGTGCCAGCAGCTTGGAACAGGGAACTGAAGCTTTCTTT.